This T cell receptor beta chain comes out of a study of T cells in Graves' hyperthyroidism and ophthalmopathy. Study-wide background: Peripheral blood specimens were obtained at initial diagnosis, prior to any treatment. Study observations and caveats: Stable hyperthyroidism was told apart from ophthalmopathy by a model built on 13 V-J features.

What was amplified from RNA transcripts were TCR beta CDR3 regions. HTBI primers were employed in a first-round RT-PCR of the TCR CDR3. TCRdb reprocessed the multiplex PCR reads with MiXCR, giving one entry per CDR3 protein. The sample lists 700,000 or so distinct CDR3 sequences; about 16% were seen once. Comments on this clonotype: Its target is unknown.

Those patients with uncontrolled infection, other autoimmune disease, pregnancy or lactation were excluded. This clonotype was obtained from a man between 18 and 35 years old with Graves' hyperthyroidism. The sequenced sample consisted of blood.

The CDR3 DNA follows: TGTGCTAGTGGGTTATACGAGCAGTACTTC. It codes for CASGLYEQYF. The chain couples TRBV12-5 to TRBJ2-7; D is undetermined. From germline, CDR1 is LGHNT and CDR2 FRNRAP. The CDR3 covers 10 residues. V gave up 6 bases and J gave up 4 bases, with 4 bases separating them.